These 24 T cell receptor beta chains were all obtained from the same sample, sequenced in a study of shared clonotypes between healthy human individuals. Clones were read by immunoSEQ multiplex PCR, and TCRdb kept only the in-frame ones, dropping some. The sample records about 2.5 million clones, 85% to 95% being singletons. The sample taken for sequencing was naive CD4+ T cells from PBMCs. Subset denoted: CD45RA+ positively selected. These receptors all come from a man younger than 35 in good health. Some clones in this sample may be carry-over from other donors' samples.

Concerning this clone: This CDR3 is also generated by other DNA sequences in the sample. This chain joins TRBV7-9 and TRBJ2-1, with 7 nucleotides matching TRBD2. This CDR3 is built from 14 residues. The junction had 4 bases not matched to a gene; V was cut back by 5 bases and J by 3 bases. CDR1 and CDR2 (germline): SEHNR, FQNEAQ (reference sequence). The CDR3 coding sequence is TGTGCCAGCAGCCTCGGGACTAACTACAATGAGCAGTTCTTC. Its protein is CASSLGTNYNEQFF.

The V and J genes are TRBV28 and TRBJ1-4; D unclear. V lost 2 bases and J 0 bases, leaving 7 bases between the germline ends. Germline assignment: CDR1 MDHEN and CDR2 SYDVKM. This CDR3 is 15 amino acids long. The CDR3 region is CASSLPRTTNEKLFF. The CDR3 DNA is TGTGCCAGCAGTTTACCGCGAACAACTAATGAAAAACTGTTTTTT.

This chain uses TRBV2 with TRBJ2-3, with D perhaps TRBD2 (5 bases). V lost 6 bases, J lost 4 bases, and 8 bases lay in between. CDR3 length: 12 amino acids. Germline lookup yields CDR1 SNHLY and CDR2 FYNNEI. The CDR3 coding sequence is TGTGCCAGCAGCACTAGGGCAGATACGCAGTATTTT. This translates into CASSTRADTQYF.

The chain couples TRBV27 to TRBJ2-1; 10 bases are a match to TRBD2. There are 17 residues in the CDR3. V trimming: 3 bases; J trimming: 0 bases; junction bases outside the gene matches: 5. Germline V lookup: CDR1 MNHEY, CDR2 SMNVEV (reference sequence). The CDR3 protein is CASSFSLAGASYNEQFF. As DNA, the CDR3 is TGTGCCAGCAGTTTCTCCCTAGCGGGAGCCTCCTACAATGAGCAGTTCTTC.

This clone came up a few times. J is TRBJ1-1 and V is TRBV18, with D tentatively TRBD1 (5 bases). This CDR3 region has 13 residues. CDR1 is KGHSH and CDR2 is LQKENI in the germline V gene. Trimming cost V 8 bases and J 1 base, with 11 bases left between them. Here the CDR3 DNA reads TGTGCCAGCCGGGGCGATTCGAACACTGAAGCTTTCTTT. Protein sequence: CASRGDSNTEAFF.

The rearrangement uses TRBV9 and TRBJ2-6, with D possibly matching TRBD1 (6 bases). The CDR3 runs 17 residues. Trimming shortened V by 2 bases and J by 0 bases, and 12 bases separated the two germline ends. CDR1 SGDLS and CDR2 YYNGEE come from the germline V gene. The CDR3, as DNA: TGTGCCAGCAGCGTCCGCGGACAGTACTCTGGGGCCAACGTCCTGACTTTC. Translation gives CASSVRGQYSGANVLTF. Looking up the rest from reference TRBV9 and TRBJ2-6 gives the full variable domain: DSGVTQTPKHLITATGQRVTLRCSPRSGDLSVYWYQQSLDQGLQFLIQYYNGEERAKGNILERFSAQQFPDLHSELNLSSLELGDSALYFCASSVRGQYSGANVLTFGAGSRLTVL.

This clone appeared a single time. The junction shows a germline mismatch at one end, possibly a read error. The gene calls are TRBV14 and TRBJ1-3, with D tentatively TRBD1 (5 bases). From germline, CDR1 is SGHDN and CDR2 FVKESK. This CDR3 is built from 17 residues. CDR3: CASSSQWDGGIWKHHIF. CDR3 DNA: TGTGCCAGCAGCTCGCAATGGGACGGGGGTATCTGGAAACACCATATATTT.

Worth noting for this clone: Distinct nucleotide sequences in the sample also encode this CDR3. The chain uses TRBV6-5 and TRBJ2-4, with D possibly TRBD2 on 5 matching bases. Germline values: CDR1 MNHEY, CDR2 SVGAGI. V was shortened by 2 bases and J by 0 bases, with 8 bases between the two germline ends. The CDR3 length is 15 residues. The DNA for the CDR3 is TGTGCCAGCAGTTACCTGGCGGGAGCCAAAAACATTCAGTACTTC. Encoded protein: CASSYLAGAKNIQYF.

This rearrangement joins TRBV4-3 to TRBJ2-1; 10 bases are shared with TRBD2. Germline CDR1 is LGHNA and CDR2 is YSLEER. The CDR3 length is 15 residues. V shed 2 bases and J 6 bases; nucleotides not matched to a gene: 4. For the CDR3, the DNA is TGCGCCAGCAGCCAACTAGCGGGAGTTACCAATGAGCAGTTCTTC. It is translated as CASSQLAGVTNEQFF.

J is TRBJ2-3 and V is TRBV11-3; 12 bases agree with TRBD2. Germline CDR1 and CDR2: SGHNT and YENEEA. The ends lost 1 base at V and 4 bases at J; junction bases unmatched: 9. The CDR3 consists of 18 residues. The CDR3 nucleotides read TGTGCCAGCAGCTTAGTATCTCCCCTAGCGGGAGGGTCAGATACGCAGTATTTT. Protein sequence: CASSLVSPLAGGSDTQYF.

V gene TRBV4-1 combines with J gene TRBJ2-7; TRBD2 might be the D (7 bases). Germline assignment: CDR1 MGHRA and CDR2 YSYEKL. The CDR3 consists of 15 residues. Trimming stripped 0 bases from V and 2 bases from J, with 11 bases between. The CDR3 loop reads CASSQEGEGAYEQYF. For the CDR3, the DNA is TGCGCCAGCAGCCAAGAAGGGGAGGGGGCCTACGAGCAGTACTTC.

The chain employs TRBV6-1 and TRBJ1-3; the D gene is possibly TRBD1 (5 bases). The length of the CDR3 is 15 residues. Germline V gene data show CDR1 as MNHNS and CDR2 as SASEGT. V was clipped by 7 bases and J by 0 bases, with 13 bases between them. The CDR3 DNA sequence: TGTGCCAGCAAGAAGCAGGGCACCTCTGGAAACACCATATATTTT. Protein product: CASKKQGTSGNTIYF.

This clone has only one observation. The chain employs TRBV11-2 and TRBJ1-5, with 7 bases lining up with TRBD1. With 5 bases clipped from V and 4 bases from J, the junction kept 2 bases outside the gene matches. CDR3 length: 13 residues. Germline CDR1 SGHAT, CDR2 FQNNGV. The CDR3 DNA sequence: TGTGCCAGCAGCCGACAGGGAAATCAGCCCCAGCATTTT. Translation: CASSRQGNQPQHF. Using reference TRBV11-2 and TRBJ1-5 for the parts outside the CDR3, the full variable domain is EAGVAQSPRYKIIEKRQSVAFWCNPISGHATLYWYQQILGQGPKLLIQFQNNGVVDDSQLPKDRFSAERLKGVDSTLKIQPAKLEDSAVYLCASSRQGNQPQHFGDGTRLSIL.

CDR3 sequence reads: CASSLSGTEFYGYTF. DNA for the CDR3: TGTGCCAGCAGCTTATCCGGGACGGAGTTCTATGGCTACACCTTC. The chain recombines TRBV7-2 with TRBJ1-2, with D perhaps matching TRBD1 (5 bases). V lost 2 bases and J 4 bases, leaving 14 bases between the germline ends. Per germline, CDR1 SGHTA and CDR2 FQGNSA. The CDR3 has 15 amino acids.

The chain joins TRBV7-2 to TRBJ2-1, with 11 nucleotides matching TRBD2. Germline CDR1 is SGHTA and CDR2 is FQGNSA. V lost 0 bases and J lost 7; bases outside the gene matches: 8. The CDR3 is 17 residues long. CDR3 protein: CASSLARASGRLNEQFF. Written as DNA, the CDR3 is TGTGCCAGCAGCTTAGCGCGGGCTAGCGGGAGGTTGAATGAGCAGTTCTTC.

The chain joins TRBV6-5 to TRBJ1-1; possibly TRBD1 for D (6 bases). Germline V gene sequence: CDR1 MNHEY, CDR2 SVGAGI. Trimming removed 7 bases at V and 0 bases at J, with 12 bases between. The CDR3 consists of 14 residues. CDR3 residues: CASTSRGLNTEAFF. The CDR3 DNA is TGTGCCAGCACCTCAAGGGGGTTGAACACTGAAGCTTTCTTT.

The rearrangement joins TRBV5-1 to TRBJ2-7, with D unresolved. The CDR3 extends over 13 amino acids. Trimming cost V 3 bases and J 6 bases, with 13 bases left between them. Per germline, CDR1 SGHRS and CDR2 YFSETQ. The CDR3 sequence: CASSSTTFSEQYF. As DNA, the CDR3 is TGCGCCAGCAGCTCCACAACCTTTTCCGAGCAGTACTTC.

This clone was recorded only once. The V call is TRBV5-4, the J call TRBJ2-1, with D unclear. Germline loops: CDR1 SGHNT, CDR2 YYREEE (reference sequence). V was cut by 4 bases and J by 3 bases, with 14 bases left in between. The CDR3 is 15 residues long. The CDR3 DNA reads as TGTGCCAGCAGCCTCCGGAACCCCAACTACAATGAGCAGTTCTTC. This sequence encodes CASSLRNPNYNEQFF.

The chain is built from TRBV29-1 and TRBJ2-1; a possible D gene is TRBD2 (6 bases). The CDR3 spans 8 residues. V lost 3 bases and J lost 16, with 7 bases in between. The germline CDR1 and CDR2 sequences are SQVTM and ANQGSEA. CDR3 sequence (DNA): TGCAGCGTTGAGGGGGGATTCTTC. This codes for CSVEGGFF.

The chain links TRBV2 to TRBJ1-1; weak D call: TRBD1 (6 bases). The CDR3 totals 14 residues. The germline V and J ends were trimmed by 7 bases and 2 bases, with 14 bases remaining between them. Germline V gene sequence: CDR1 SNHLY, CDR2 FYNNEI. CDR3 coding DNA: TGTGCCAGCACCGTTGACAGGTTCAACACTGAAGCTTTCTTT. Its protein is CASTVDRFNTEAFF.

V is TRBV21-1 and J is TRBJ1-2; no DNA check was done on the table's D call, TRBD1. TRBV21-1 is flagged as a pseudogene. The CDR3 length is 18 residues. In DNA form, the CDR3 reads TGTGCCAGCAGCCAGCTCTCATATGGACAGGGGGATAACTATGGCTACACCTTC. Translating gives CASSQLSYGQGDNYGYTF.

The rearrangement joins TRBV29-1 to TRBJ1-1; 8 bases line up with TRBD1. This CDR3 is 13 amino acids long. The junction had 6 bases not matched to a gene; V was cut back by 4 bases and J by 5 bases. Germline assignment: CDR1 SQVTM and CDR2 ANQGSEA. The DNA of the CDR3 is TGCAGCGTTGGGAAGCGACAGGGGACTGAAGCTTTCTTT. Translating it yields CSVGKRQGTEAFF. Full variable domain (outside the CDR3, taken from reference TRBV29-1 and TRBJ1-1): SAVISQKPSRDICQRGTSLTIQCQVDSQVTMMFWYRQQPGQSLTLIATANQGSEATYESGFVIDKFPISRPNLTFSTLTVSNMSPEDSSIYLCSVGKRQGTEAFFGQGTRLTVV.

The chain recombines TRBV28 with TRBJ1-4; D perhaps matches TRBD1 (5 bases). Germline assignment: CDR1 MDHEN and CDR2 SYDVKM. The CDR3 runs 14 residues. Trimming left V 3 bases short and J 8 bases short, with 13 bases between. The CDR3 is CASSFRGALEKLFF. CDR3 DNA: TGTGCCAGCAGTTTTCGGGGCGCATTGGAAAAACTGTTTTTT.

V is TRBV18 and J is TRBJ2-7; no clear D gene. Trimming left V 4 bases short and J 5 bases short, with 15 bases between. In germline, CDR1 is KGHSH, CDR2 LQKENI. The CDR3 runs 14 residues. Here the CDR3 DNA reads TGTGCCAGCTCACTTGGACCCCGAGGTCACGAGCAGTACTTC. This encodes CASSLGPRGHEQYF.